This T cell receptor (beta chain) stems from a study of blood T cell repertoires in COVID-19 (dated by TCRdb to 2018 to 2021). Looking at the study overall: Samples from collaborators originated in the United States, Italy and Spain and spanned both the acute and convalescent phases of COVID-19. The samples were drawn from the first 160 participants of the ongoing ImmuneRACE study and from 1,200 or so subjects provided by 6 global collaborators. The repertoires were released in a freely available public database meant as a resource for research on the immune response to SARS-CoV-2. A de-identified subject ID, COVID-19 status, age in years and sex were almost always included in the sample metadata. HLA class I and class II types, where available, came from metadata supplied by the sample provider rather than from assay-based typing. The dataset comprised deeply sampled blood TCRbeta repertoires from subjects exposed to, actively infected with, or recovered from COVID-19. The material from the prospective study consisted of cDNA or gDNA derived from T cells, B-cell-depleted T cells, or PBMCs.

The immunoSEQ Assay, a bias-controlled multiplex PCR, was used to amplify TCRbeta CDR3 regions from genomic DNA. The paper's data handling went like this. The number of nucleated cells in each sample was estimated from the amplification of reference gene primers within the assay. To quantify the absolute abundance of each unique TCRbeta CDR3 rearrangement, sequence reads were collapsed and filtered. For each sample, productive Simpson clonality was calculated as the square root of Simpson's diversity index across productive rearrangements. Held by TCRdb, this immuneACCESS table contains in-frame sequences only and omits some clones. Under half of the omission traces to an unresolved V gene where checked; the cause of the rest is unknown. V and J calls and clone size come straight from that table; D and trimming were deduced from the DNA. Recorded for this sample are 150,000 to 200,000 clones; about 86% of them occurred a single time. Less than 3% of the sample is taken by the ten largest.

In the case of this clone: This clone's antigen is unknown. It has no much larger one-base neighbor in the sample; base qualities were not kept.

Paper-wide results and their limitations: The quantity of clinical and demographic metadata differed by source and by participant and was supplied without curation.

After removal of 0 bases from V and 6 bases from J, the junction retains 8 bases not matched to a gene. The CDR3, from cysteine to phenylalanine, totals 17 residues. The kept DNA is CDR3 alone, 51 bases in frame from the first base. CDR1 and CDR2, looked up from the germline V gene, are KGHSH and LQKENI. Collaborating institutions collected whole blood in K2EDTA tubes following their own protocols. For TCRbeta analysis, collaborators shipped samples as frozen whole blood, isolated PBMCs, or DNA extracted from either of those sample types. The rearranged segments are TRBV18 and TRBJ2-3, with 11 bases aligning to TRBD2. What was sequenced was peripheral blood. This TCR came from a woman younger than 45 with active or convalescent COVID-19. The bases are TGTGCCAGCTCACCACCGGGACTAGCGGACCCCGCGGATACGCAGTATTTT. The resulting protein is CASSPPGLADPADTQYF.